What follows is one TCR beta chain and its context. Its antigen is unidentified. These data come from a study of Ad26.COV2.S vaccination and SARS-CoV-2 variants. Whole-study results and caveats: Substantial post-vaccination breadth of spike-specific CD8+ and CD4+ T cell responses was reported.

Noted treatment: 15 to 20 received Ad26.COV2.S at low or high dose, single or two shots; 5 received placebo; per-sample allocation not given. It was on day 63 after the first vaccine or placebo injection that samples were taken. Aged 18-55 years, donor was enrolled in Boston around 2020. CDR1 GTSNPN and CDR2 SVGIG come from the germline V gene (reference sequence). V was shortened by 3 bases and J by 13 bases, with 16 bases between the two germline ends. The CDR3 consists of 13 residues. TCRdb's copy holds only in-frame clones and misses some; the assay was immunoSEQ multiplex PCR. This sample has roughly 380,000 clones; roughly 87% occur once, and the top ten carry about 3%.

Sequencing used peripheral blood, obtained in a trial of Ad26.COV2.S vaccine versus placebo. The sequence was collected from a person aged 18-65 years who received the Ad26.COV2.S COVID-19 vaccine or a placebo. The V call is TRBV30, the J call TRBJ1-6; no clear D. Here the CDR3 DNA reads TGTGCCTGGAGCGGTAGGGCCCCCTTGCCCCTCCACTTT. Translated, it gives CAWSGRAPLPLHF.